This TCR beta chain was identified in a study of cytomegalovirus exposure and HLA in healthy donors. Study-level findings and limits: CMV serostatus was the sole immune exposure data available. Most subjects' HLA-A and HLA-B alleles were reportedly predicted from TCR beta sequences. CMV antigen specificity was confirmed in vitro for three CMV-associated chains.

The PCR contained 60 Vbeta and 13 Jbeta primers. Method: immunoSEQ multiplex PCR; TCRdb's copy keeps in-frame clones and lacks some. The table records roughly 130,000 clones, less than 85% of them present only once. The CDR3 has 15 amino acids. With 7 bases clipped from V and 4 bases from J, the junction kept 4 bases outside the gene matches. The germline V gene has CDR1 SGHVS and CDR2 FQNEAQ. Notes on this clone: Its specificity is not known.

Donors were ostensibly healthy at sampling, although undocumented immune exposures were probable. The sequence derives from a young man in good health and CMV-seronegative. The chain has TRBV7-8 and TRBJ2-1; TRBD2 agrees at 13 bases. The specimen sequenced was PBMCs. CDR3 region: CASTTGLAGYNEQFF. For the CDR3, the DNA is TGTGCCAGCACCACGGGACTAGCGGGGTACAATGAGCAGTTCTTC.